The TCR beta chain described here comes from a study of T cell responses to AZD1222 COVID-19 vaccine. The wider study: Timing groups of about 4 and about 12 weeks for second doses were pooled.

V was clipped by 5 bases and J by 4 bases, with 11 bases between them. Germline assignment: CDR1 PRHDT and CDR2 FYEKMQ (reference sequence). The CDR3 runs to 13 residues. Assay used: immunoSEQ multiplex PCR; TCRdb lists only in-frame clones, some missing. The sample comprises 140,000 or so clones, 92% of which are singletons, and about 2.1% rests with the top ten. The chain has TRBV13 and TRBJ2-5; D possibly uses TRBD1 or TRBD2 (5 bases each). The receptor was isolated from an adult in good health. Sequenced here: peripheral blood, sampled on day 0 of AZD1222 vaccination. The CDR3 DNA follows: TGTGCCAGCAGCCTTAGTGGGGGAGAGACCCAGTACTTC. This codes for CASSLSGGETQYF.